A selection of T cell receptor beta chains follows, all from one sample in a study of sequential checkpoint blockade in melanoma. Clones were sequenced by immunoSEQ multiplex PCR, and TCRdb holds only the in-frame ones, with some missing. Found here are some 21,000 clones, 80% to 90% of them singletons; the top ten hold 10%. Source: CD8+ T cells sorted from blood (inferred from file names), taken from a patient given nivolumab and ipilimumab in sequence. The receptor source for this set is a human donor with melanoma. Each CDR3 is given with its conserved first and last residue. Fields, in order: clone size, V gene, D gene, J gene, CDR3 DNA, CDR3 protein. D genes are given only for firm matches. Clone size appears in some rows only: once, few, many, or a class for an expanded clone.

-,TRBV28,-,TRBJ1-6,TGTGCCAGCAGATCCCTGGACGGGGTTTCCCTCCACTTT,CASRSLDGVSLHF
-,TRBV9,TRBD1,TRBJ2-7,TGTGCCAGCAGCGATTCGGGACAGGGCATCTACGAGCAGTACTTC,CASSDSGQGIYEQYF
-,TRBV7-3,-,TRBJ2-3,TGTGCCAGCAGCTTAGTTGCGGGGAGCACAGATACGCAGTATTTT,CASSLVAGSTDTQYF
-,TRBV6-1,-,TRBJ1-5,TGTGCCAGCAGTGAAGTAAGGGGTAGCAATCAGCCCCAGCATTTT,CASSEVRGSNQPQHF
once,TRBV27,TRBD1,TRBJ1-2,TGTGCCAGCAGTTTTGGGACAGGGGATGGCTACACCTTC,CASSFGTGDGYTF
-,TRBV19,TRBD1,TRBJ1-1,TGTGCCAGTAGTATCCGGGACAGGGGCACTGAAGCTTTCTTT,CASSIRDRGTEAFF
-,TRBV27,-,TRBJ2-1,TGTGCCAGCAGTTTTCGGGACTTCTACAATGAGCAGTTCTTC,CASSFRDFYNEQFF
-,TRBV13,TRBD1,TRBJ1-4,TGTGCCAGCAGGATACAGGGGGGTGCAACTAATGAAAAACTGTTTTTT,CASRIQGGATNEKLFF
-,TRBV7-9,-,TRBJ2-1,TGTGCCAGCAGCCCCCCCCTCGGACAGAGTTCCTACAATGAGCAGTTCTTC,CASSPPLGQSSYNEQFF
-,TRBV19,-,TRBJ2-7,TGTGCCAGTAGTATAAATACAGGGAACACCTACGAGCAGTACTTC,CASSINTGNTYEQYF
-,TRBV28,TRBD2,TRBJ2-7,TGTGCCAGCAGTCCCGCGGGGAAGCGGGGTCACTACGAGCAGTATTTC,CASSPAGKRGHYEQYF
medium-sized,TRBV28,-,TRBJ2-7,TGTGCCAGCAGTTTTGCAGGGATGTCCTACGAGCAGTACTTC,CASSFAGMSYEQYF
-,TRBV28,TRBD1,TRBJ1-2,TGTGCCAGCCTGACAGGGTGGGGCTACACCTTC,CASLTGWGYTF
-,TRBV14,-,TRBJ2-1,TGTGCCAGCAGACGTAGCTCCTACAATGAGCAGTTCTTC,CASRRSSYNEQFF